This T cell receptor (beta chain) is drawn from a study of T cell changes during pregnancy in multiple sclerosis. The CDR3 is 14 amino acids. CDR1 MGHRA and CDR2 YSYEKL come from the germline V gene. After removal of 4 bases from V and 7 bases from J, the junction contained 8 bases not matched to a gene. Assay: immunoSEQ multiplex PCR; the TCRdb copy retains only in-frame clones and omits some. The data hold approximately 32,000 clones, with roughly nine tenths observed a single time. The receptor comes from a female donor with multiple sclerosis, enrolled in a pregnancy study. The chain employs TRBV4-1 and TRBJ2-7; 9 nucleotides agree with TRBD2. The sequencing used CD8+ T cells from peripheral blood mononuclear cells, collected in the first trimester of pregnancy. The CDR3 here is CASSPAGGPGEQYF. Written as DNA, the CDR3 is TGCGCCAGCAGCCCCGCGGGAGGGCCAGGTGAGCAGTACTTC.